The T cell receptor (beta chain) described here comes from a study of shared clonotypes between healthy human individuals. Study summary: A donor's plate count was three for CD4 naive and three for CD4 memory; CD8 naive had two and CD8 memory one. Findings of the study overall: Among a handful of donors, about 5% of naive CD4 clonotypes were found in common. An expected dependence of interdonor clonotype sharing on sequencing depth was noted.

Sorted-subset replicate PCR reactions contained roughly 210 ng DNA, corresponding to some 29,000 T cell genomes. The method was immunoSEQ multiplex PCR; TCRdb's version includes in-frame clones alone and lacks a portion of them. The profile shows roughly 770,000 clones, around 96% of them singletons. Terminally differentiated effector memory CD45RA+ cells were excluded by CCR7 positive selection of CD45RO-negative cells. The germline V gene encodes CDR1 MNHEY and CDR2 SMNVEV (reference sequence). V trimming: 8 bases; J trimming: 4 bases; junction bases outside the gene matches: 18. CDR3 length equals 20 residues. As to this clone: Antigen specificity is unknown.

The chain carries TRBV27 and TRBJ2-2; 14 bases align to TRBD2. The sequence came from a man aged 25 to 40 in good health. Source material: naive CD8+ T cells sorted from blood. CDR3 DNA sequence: TGTGCCAGCTATGGCAGGCGCCGACTAGCGGGAGGGCCGGTCACCGGGGAGCTGTTTTTT. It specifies CASYGRRRLAGGPVTGELFF.